These T cell receptor beta chains were read from a single sample in a study of CD8 T cells in ankylosing spondylitis. MiXCR was run by TCRdb on the 5' RACE reads, yielding one entry per CDR3 protein. The sample comprises some 200,000 distinct CDR3 sequences, around 13% of which are singletons, and approximately 16% rests with the top ten. Sequences were obtained from blood, either unsorted or a sorted T cell fraction (not recorded which). Source of these receptors: a male donor with ankylosing spondylitis or in good health (not recorded which). The CDR3 runs from the conserved cysteine through the conserved F or W. The D gene is left open where the match is weak. Where a row states a size, it is once, few, many or the class of an expanded clone; other rows omit it.

j_call d_call v_call clone_size cdr3_aa cdr3_nt
TRBJ2-1 TRBD2 TRBV27 . CASSFGVVAGDEQFF TGTGCCAGCAGTTTCGGGGTGGTAGCGGGCGATGAGCAGTTCTTC
TRBJ2-5 TRBD1 TRBV29-1 many CSVEKTGMAETQYF TGCAGCGTTGAAAAGACAGGGATGGCAGAGACCCAGTACTTC
TRBJ2-6 . TRBV29-1 many CSVVVGRNSGANVLTF TGCAGCGTTGTAGTAGGAAGGAACTCTGGGGCCAACGTCCTGACTTTC
TRBJ2-3 . TRBV18 . CASSPSGVWTDTQYF TGTGCCAGCTCACCTTCGGGAGTCTGGACAGATACGCAGTATTTT
TRBJ2-3 TRBD1 TRBV24-1 few CATSDPQGWTQYF TGTGCCACCAGTGACCCACAGGGGTGGACGCAGTATTTT
TRBJ1-5 . TRBV10-2 few CASSESRQAPQHF TGCGCCAGCAGTGAGTCGAGACAGGCGCCCCAGCATTTT
TRBJ2-7 . TRBV2 . CASSEDSASSYEQYF TGTGCCAGCAGTGAAGATAGCGCCAGCTCCTACGAGCAGTACTTC
TRBJ1-1 . TRBV5-1 many CASRHRWEEGGEAFF TGCGCCAGCCGCCATCGATGGGAAGAAGGGGGTGAAGCTTTCTTT
TRBJ1-4 . TRBV5-5 few CASSFYKDPNEKLFF TGTGCCAGCAGCTTTTACAAAGATCCTAATGAAAAACTGTTTTTT
TRBJ1-1 . TRBV2 . CASSDLGRLNTEAFF TGTGCCAGCAGCGACCTCGGGCGATTGAACACTGAAGCTTTCTTT
TRBJ2-1 TRBD2 TRBV27 . CASSLRPSREMYNEQFF TGTGCCAGCAGTTTAAGGCCCTCGCGGGAGATGTACAATGAGCAGTTCTTC
TRBJ2-7 . TRBV20-1 few CSARAAGDLGRREQYF TGCAGTGCTAGAGCGGCAGGGGATTTGGGAAGGAGGGAGCAGTACTTC
TRBJ1-2 TRBD1 TRBV2 . CASWTGAYGYTF TGTGCCAGCTGGACAGGTGCTTATGGCTACACCTTC